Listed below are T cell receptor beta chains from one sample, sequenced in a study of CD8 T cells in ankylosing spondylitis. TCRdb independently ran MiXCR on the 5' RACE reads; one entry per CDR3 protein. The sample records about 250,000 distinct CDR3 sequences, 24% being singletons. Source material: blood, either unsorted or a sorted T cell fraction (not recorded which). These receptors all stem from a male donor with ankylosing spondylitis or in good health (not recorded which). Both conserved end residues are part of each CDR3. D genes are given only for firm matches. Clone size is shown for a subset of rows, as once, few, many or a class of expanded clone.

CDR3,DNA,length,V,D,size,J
CASSGAGADSPLHF,TGTGCCAGCAGTGGCGCAGGGGCCGATTCACCCCTCCACTTT,14,TRBV6-1,.,.,TRBJ1-6
CSAPLRGGGAKTDTQYF,TGCAGTGCTCCTCTTCGTGGCGGGGGGGCCAAGACAGATACGCAGTATTTT,17,TRBV20-1,TRBD2,.,TRBJ2-3
CASNQGLVDEQFF,TGTGCCAGCAACCAAGGACTAGTCGATGAGCAGTTCTTC,13,TRBV2,TRBD2,.,TRBJ2-1
CSARDPLEQYF,TGCAGTGCTAGAGATCCCCTCGAGCAGTACTTC,11,TRBV20-1,.,few,TRBJ2-7
CASSPGAGGGGAQYF,TGTGCCAGCTCACCGGGCGCAGGGGGCGGAGGCGCGCAGTATTTT,15,TRBV18,TRBD1,many,TRBJ2-3
CASRLNRGGNEKLFF,TGTGCCAGCAGGCTCAACAGGGGAGGGAATGAAAAACTGTTTTTT,15,TRBV6-1,TRBD1,few,TRBJ1-4
CASSRDNFGVADTQYF,TGTGCCAGCAGCCGGGACAACTTCGGGGTAGCAGATACGCAGTATTTT,16,TRBV3-1,.,once,TRBJ2-3
CSLTGTSGATDTQYF,TGCAGTCTTACTGGGACTAGCGGAGCCACAGATACGCAGTATTTT,15,TRBV29-1,TRBD2,few,TRBJ2-3
CASTIGEAYEQYF,TGTGCCAGCACCATCGGGGAAGCCTACGAGCAGTACTTC,13,TRBV28,.,many,TRBJ2-7
CASSPTVPGSHEQYF,TGTGCCAGCTCACCAACCGTCCCAGGGTCCCACGAGCAGTACTTC,15,TRBV18,.,.,TRBJ2-7
CSARDDRVGTGGYTF,TGCAGTGCTAGAGACGACAGGGTAGGGACAGGAGGCTACACCTTC,15,TRBV20-1,TRBD1,many,TRBJ1-2
CATSAGTGLYEQYF,TGTGCCACCAGTGCTGGGACAGGGCTCTACGAGCAGTACTTC,14,TRBV24-1,TRBD1,.,TRBJ2-7
CASSLGYNSPLHF,TGTGCCAGCAGTTTAGGGTATAATTCACCCCTCCACTTT,13,TRBV12-3/TRBV12-4,.,many,TRBJ1-6
CSAREGQGGEDTQYF,TGCAGTGCTAGAGAGGGACAGGGCGGAGAAGATACGCAGTATTTT,15,TRBV20-1,TRBD1,.,TRBJ2-3
CASSQTGGSYEQYF,TGTGCCAGCAGTCAAACAGGGGGCTCTTACGAGCAGTACTTC,14,TRBV7-8,TRBD1,few,TRBJ2-7
CASRRTGDADTQYF,TGTGCCAGCAGGCGGACAGGGGACGCAGATACGCAGTATTTT,14,TRBV6-1,TRBD1,.,TRBJ2-3
CASSLEGVGNIQYF,TGTGCCAGCAGCTTGGAGGGGGTAGGGAACATTCAGTACTTC,14,TRBV5-4,.,.,TRBJ2-4
CATRGAFGETQYF,TGTGCCACCAGGGGGGCCTTCGGGGAGACCCAGTACTTC,13,TRBV7-9,.,many,TRBJ2-5